This T cell receptor (beta chain) derives from a study of identical twins. TCRdb reprocessed the 5' RACE reads with MiXCR, giving one entry per CDR3 protein. This table holds approximately 530,000 distinct CDR3 sequences, about a fifth found once. The CDR3 consists of 15 residues. Germline V gene lookup returns CDR1 MNHEY and CDR2 SVGEGT. Trimming pared 2 bases from V and 1 base from J, leaving 12 bases between. These sequences were also reported in another study, on yellow fever vaccine responses in identical twins.

This TCR came from a woman in her late teens or twenties in good health. The chain recombines TRBV6-2 or TRBV6-3 with TRBJ2-7; tentative D call: TRBD1 (6 bases). Sequencing was performed on CD4+ T cells sorted from blood. This CDR3 reads CASSYGGKGSYEQYF. The CDR3 DNA sequence: TGTGCCAGCAGTTACGGGGGCAAGGGGTCCTACGAGCAGTACTTC.